This is a list of T cell receptor beta chains from one sample in a study of shared clonotypes between healthy human individuals. Repertoires were generated with immunoSEQ multiplex PCR, while TCRdb's copy carries only in-frame clones and drops some. The sample includes roughly 2.1 million clones, 90% to 95% of them seen just once. The specimen was naive CD8+ T cells from PBMCs. Receptor source: a man between 18 and 29 years old in good health. Some clones in this sample may be carry-over from other donors' samples. Each CDR3 is given with its conserved first and last residue. The D gene is left open where the match is weak. Clone size appears in some rows only: once, few, many, or a class for an expanded clone.

v_call	j_call	d_call	clone_size	cdr3_aa	cdr3_nt
TRBV19	TRBJ1-1	.	once	CASSIGVGDTEAFF	TGTGCCAGTAGTATTGGGGTTGGTGACACTGAAGCTTTCTTT
TRBV7-9	TRBJ1-3	.	.	CASNPRISGNTIYF	TGTGCCAGCAACCCGAGGATATCTGGAAACACCATATATTTT
TRBV5-1	TRBJ2-5	.	.	CASSPRGAGETQYF	TGCGCCAGCAGCCCGAGGGGCGCGGGTGAGACCCAGTACTTC
TRBV11-2	TRBJ2-1	TRBD2	.	CAILAGGLGGQFF	TGTGCCATACTAGCGGGAGGGTTAGGTGGGCAGTTCTTC
TRBV27	TRBJ2-2	TRBD1	.	CASSWTGGHGELFF	TGTGCCAGCAGTTGGACAGGGGGCCACGGGGAGCTGTTTTTT
TRBV29-1	TRBJ1-2	TRBD1	.	CSGTGDYGYTF	TGCAGCGGGACAGGGGACTATGGCTACACCTTC
TRBV7-9	TRBJ1-1	TRBD1	.	CASSLGQGGHTEAFF	TGTGCCAGCAGCCTTGGACAGGGAGGGCACACTGAAGCTTTCTTT
TRBV5-5	TRBJ2-7	TRBD1	.	CASRYGQGIYYEQYF	TGTGCCAGCAGGTACGGACAGGGGATTTACTACGAGCAGTACTTC
TRBV13	TRBJ2-1	.	once	CASSHLATEQFF	TGTGCCAGCAGCCACTTAGCGACTGAGCAGTTCTTC
TRBV25-1	TRBJ2-1	.	.	CASSPAGSYNEQFF	TGTGCCAGCTCCCCCGCAGGGTCCTACAATGAGCAGTTCTTC
TRBV19	TRBJ2-5	TRBD1	.	CASRVRDREETQYF	TGTGCCAGTAGGGTCCGGGACAGGGAGGAGACCCAGTACTTC
TRBV2	TRBJ2-5	.	.	CASTPAPPLAQQETQYF	TGTGCCAGCACCCCCGCCCCCCCACTAGCCCAGCAAGAGACCCAGTACTTC
TRBV19	TRBJ2-3	.	.	CASSPQDSTDTQYF	TGTGCCAGTAGTCCACAGGATTCCACAGATACGCAGTATTTT
TRBV29-1	TRBJ2-1	TRBD1	.	CSVLGDRGHNEQFF	TGCAGCGTCCTCGGCGACAGGGGGCATAATGAGCAGTTCTTC
TRBV27	TRBJ2-5	TRBD1	.	CASSYRTGAETQYF	TGTGCCAGCAGTTACCGGACAGGGGCAGAGACCCAGTACTTC
TRBV11-3	TRBJ2-1	TRBD2	.	CASSLDGGLAGGREQFF	TGTGCCAGCAGCTTAGATGGGGGACTAGCGGGAGGTAGAGAGCAGTTCTTC
TRBV27	TRBJ1-1	.	.	CASSPSTANTEAFF	TGTGCCAGCAGTCCATCGACAGCCAACACTGAAGCTTTCTTT
TRBV7-6	TRBJ2-5	TRBD2	.	CASSLNWEGFQETQYF	TGTGCCAGCAGCTTAAATTGGGAGGGCTTTCAAGAGACCCAGTACTTC
TRBV28	TRBJ2-3	TRBD2	.	CASSLAGVGTDTQYF	TGTGCCAGCAGTTTAGCGGGAGTGGGAACAGATACGCAGTATTTT
TRBV6-1	TRBJ1-5	.	.	CASSPPRAANQPQHF	TGTGCCAGCAGTCCCCCCCGGGCGGCGAATCAGCCCCAGCATTTT
TRBV6-5	TRBJ1-1	.	.	CASSYSKAYLNTEAFF	TGTGCCAGCAGTTACTCGAAAGCGTATCTGAACACTGAAGCTTTCTTT
TRBV27	TRBJ1-2	TRBD1	.	CASSFTGGFNGYTF	TGTGCCAGCAGTTTTACAGGGGGCTTCAATGGCTACACCTTC